Ten or more counts support the clone carrying this T cell receptor beta chain. This sample was included in a study of OX40 agonist ivuxolimab in advanced cancers. Overall study: Patients were dosed intravenously with ivuxolimab at 0.01 to 10 mg/kg every 2 weeks. Three patients, one with hepatocellular carcinoma and two with cutaneous melanoma, achieved partial responses.

Repertoires were generated with immunoSEQ multiplex PCR, while TCRdb's copy carries only in-frame clones and drops some. The sample carries tens of thousands of clones, 65% to 90% recorded once. Per germline, CDR1 SGHTA and CDR2 FQGNSA. V was pared by 4 bases and J by 2 bases, with 6 bases of the junction left unmatched. CDR3 length: 16 amino acids. Source: CD4+ or CD8+ T cells sorted from blood, taken in a trial of the OX40 agonist ivuxolimab. V is TRBV7-2 and J is TRBJ1-2; 11 nucleotides match TRBD1. This TCR was sampled from an adult with an advanced solid tumor such as melanoma, head and neck, liver or kidney cancer. CDR3 sequence: CASSSGQGAGNYGYTF. CDR3 nucleotide sequence: TGTGCCAGCAGCTCTGGACAGGGGGCGGGGAACTATGGCTACACCTTC.